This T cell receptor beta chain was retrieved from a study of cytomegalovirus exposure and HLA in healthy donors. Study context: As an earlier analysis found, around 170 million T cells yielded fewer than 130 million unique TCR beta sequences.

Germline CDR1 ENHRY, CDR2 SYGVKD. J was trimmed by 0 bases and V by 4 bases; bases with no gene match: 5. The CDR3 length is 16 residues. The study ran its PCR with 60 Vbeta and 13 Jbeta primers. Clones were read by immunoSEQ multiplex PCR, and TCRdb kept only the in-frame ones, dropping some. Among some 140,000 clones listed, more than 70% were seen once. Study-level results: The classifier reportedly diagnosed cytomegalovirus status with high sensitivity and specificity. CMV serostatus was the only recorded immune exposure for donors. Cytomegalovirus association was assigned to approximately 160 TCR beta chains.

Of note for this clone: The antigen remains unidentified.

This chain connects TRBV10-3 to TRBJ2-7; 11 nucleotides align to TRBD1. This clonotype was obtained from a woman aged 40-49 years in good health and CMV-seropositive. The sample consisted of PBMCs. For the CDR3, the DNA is TGTGCCATCAGTGCAACCGGGACAGGGGGCTCCTACGAGCAGTACTTC. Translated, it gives CAISATGTGGSYEQYF.